The rows below give T cell receptor beta chains drawn from one sample of a study of blood T cell repertoires in COVID-19. Sequencing used immunoSEQ multiplex PCR; TCRdb keeps in-frame clones, though not all of them. The sample holds about 140,000 clones; around nine tenths are singletons and the top ten take approximately 4.2%. The source material was peripheral blood. The origin of the receptors is a woman aged 40-49 years with acute or convalescent COVID-19. CDR3s leave out the opening cysteine and the closing phenylalanine or tryptophan.

CDR3: ASSYTDAQGFNEQF
J: TRBJ2-1
V: TRBV27

CDR3: AISEGRSGTDTQY
J: TRBJ2-3
V: TRBV10-3

CDR3: SAGTANTEAF
J: TRBJ1-1
V: TRBV29-1

CDR3: AIRRAGYTDTQY
J: TRBJ2-3
V: TRBV10-3

CDR3: ASSHQYPTTEN
J: TRBJ2-5
V: TRBV3-1/TRBV3-2

CDR3: ASSLGAPIGTEAF
J: TRBJ1-1
V: TRBV11-2

CDR3: ASRPLDQGPEAF
J: TRBJ1-1
V: TRBV14

CDR3: ASSLVGGVELF
J: TRBJ2-2
V: TRBV7-8

CDR3: ASSDRAHRYT
J: TRBJ1-2
V: TRBV2

CDR3: AITAGVDNEQF
J: TRBJ2-1
V: TRBV10-3

CDR3: ASSRPPTVPVSYEQY
J: TRBJ2-7
V: TRBV19

CDR3: ASSQDRGSSPAQY
J: TRBJ2-5
V: TRBV4-3